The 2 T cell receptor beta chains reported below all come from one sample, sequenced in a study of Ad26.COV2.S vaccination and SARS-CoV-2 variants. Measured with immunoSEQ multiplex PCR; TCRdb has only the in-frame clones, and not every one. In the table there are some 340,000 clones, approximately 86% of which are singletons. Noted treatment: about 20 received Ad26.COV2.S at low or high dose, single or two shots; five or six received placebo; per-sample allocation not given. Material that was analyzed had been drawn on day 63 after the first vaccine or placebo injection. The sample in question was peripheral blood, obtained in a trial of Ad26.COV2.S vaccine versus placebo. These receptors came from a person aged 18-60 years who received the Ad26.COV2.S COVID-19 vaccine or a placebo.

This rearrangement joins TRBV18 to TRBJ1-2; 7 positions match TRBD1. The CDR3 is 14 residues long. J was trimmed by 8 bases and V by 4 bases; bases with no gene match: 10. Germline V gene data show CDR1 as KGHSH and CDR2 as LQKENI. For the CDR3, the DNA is TGTGCCAGCTCACTCCTGAGGGGGCAGGGCGGCTACACCTTC. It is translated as CASSLLRGQGGYTF. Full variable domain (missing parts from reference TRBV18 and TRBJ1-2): NAGVMQNPRHLVRRRGQEARLRCSPMKGHSHVYWYRQLPEEGLKFMVYLQKENIIDESGMPKERFSAEFPKEGPSILRIQQVVRGDSAAYFCASSLLRGQGGYTFGSGTRLTVV.

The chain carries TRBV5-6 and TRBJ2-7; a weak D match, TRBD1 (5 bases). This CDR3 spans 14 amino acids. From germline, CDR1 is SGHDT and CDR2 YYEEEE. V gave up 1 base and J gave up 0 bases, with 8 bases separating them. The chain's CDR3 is CASSLLRGSYEQYF. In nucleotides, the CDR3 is TGTGCCAGCAGCTTGCTTAGGGGCTCCTACGAGCAGTACTTC. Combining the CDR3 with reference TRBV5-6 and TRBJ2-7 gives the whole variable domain DAGVTQSPTHLIKTRGQQVTLRCSPKSGHDTVSWYQQALGQGPQFIFQYYEEEERQRGNFPDRFSGHQFPNYSSELNVNALLLGDSALYLCASSLLRGSYEQYFGPGTRLTVT.